The T cell receptor beta chain under discussion was sequenced for a study of blood T cell repertoires in COVID-19. Study-level information: COVID-19 samples, acute and convalescent, were from the United States, Italy and Spain.

Per the original data handling: Reference gene primer amplification gave estimated nucleated cell counts. This table comes from immunoSEQ multiplex PCR, and its TCRdb copy is limited to in-frame clones, with some not included. V, J and clone size are taken as reported in that table, and D and trimming were inferred from the DNA itself. The table records 300,000 or so clones, roughly 82% of them present only once. The J segment lost 4 bases and the V segment lost 5 bases, leaving 10 bases of the junction unmatched. CDR1 is SGHTA and CDR2 is FQGTGA in the germline V gene. CDR3 size: 17 residues. The chain joins TRBV7-3 to TRBJ2-2; 10 positions match TRBD1. The specimen was peripheral blood. The receptor's source is a woman between 45 and 60 years old with acute or convalescent COVID-19. The CDR3 coding sequence is TGTGCCAGCAGCCCCTTCGGGGGACAGGGGTCCACCGGGGAGCTGTTTTTT. Its protein is CASSPFGGQGSTGELFF.